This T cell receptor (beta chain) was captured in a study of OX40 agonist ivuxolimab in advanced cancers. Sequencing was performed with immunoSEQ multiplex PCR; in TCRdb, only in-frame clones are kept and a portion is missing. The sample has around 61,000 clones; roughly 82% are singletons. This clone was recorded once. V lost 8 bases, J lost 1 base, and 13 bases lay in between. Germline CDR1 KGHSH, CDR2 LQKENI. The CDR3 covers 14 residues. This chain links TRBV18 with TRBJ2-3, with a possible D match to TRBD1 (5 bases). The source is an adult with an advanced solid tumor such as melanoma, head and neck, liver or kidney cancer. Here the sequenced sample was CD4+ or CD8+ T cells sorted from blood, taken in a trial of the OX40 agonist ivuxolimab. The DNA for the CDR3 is TGTGCCAGCAAGACAGTTGGGGGCACAGATACGCAGTATTTT. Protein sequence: CASKTVGGTDTQYF.